The source of this TCR beta chain is a study of post-analysis software for immune sequencing data. For the study at large: Some patients lacked subtype; others had relapsing-remitting, secondary progressive or progressive-relapsing disease.

The length of the CDR3 is 14 residues. Germline V gives CDR1 DFQATT, CDR2 SNEGSKA (reference sequence). V shed 6 bases, J shed 6 bases, and the junction held 9 bases outside the gene matches. Tagging with unique molecular identifiers was a feature of the TCR beta cDNA libraries. Input of about 0.85 to 10 million T cells yielded 550,000 or so cDNA molecules. TCRdb ran MiXCR on the PCR reads and lists one entry per CDR3 protein. The sample lists 750,000 to 950,000 distinct CDR3 sequences, 53% occurring once. Study-level points and caveats: Strong same-batch co-clustering of samples appeared with F measure clustering. Patients with multiple sclerosis recorded significantly lower normalized Chao1 diversity than controls, the study found. When patients were compared with controls, about 5 TRBV segments were more frequent, TRBV5-6, TRBV5-1 and TRBV20-1 among them.

This clonotype was counted between two and nine times. The target antigen is unknown. V and J are TRBV20-1 and TRBJ1-5; TRBD1 agrees at 9 bases. The sequence was collected from a girl aged 10 to 17 with multiple sclerosis. Sequenced input: blood. The CDR3 loop is CSATDRGRGQPQHF. The CDR3 bases are TGCAGTGCCACAGACAGGGGGAGGGGTCAGCCCCAGCATTTT.